What follows is one TCR beta chain and its context. The CDR3 loop spans 15 amino acids. Trimming stripped 0 bases from V and 6 bases from J, with 12 bases between. Germline CDR1 is MNHEY and CDR2 is SVGEGT. TCRdb's copy holds only in-frame clones and misses some; the assay was immunoSEQ multiplex PCR. The table records approximately 240,000 clones, 70% to 90% of them present only once. This sample is part of a study of blood T cell repertoires in COVID-19. Study-wide background: The United States, Italy and Spain were the sources of the acute and convalescent COVID-19 samples. Sources were T cells, B-cell-depleted T cells, or PBMCs; the material itself was cDNA or gDNA.

The sequencing sample was made of peripheral blood. The receptor was isolated from a woman between 40 and 50 years old who had recovered from COVID-19. This chain connects TRBV6-2 or TRBV6-3 to TRBJ1-5; D gene unclear. The CDR3: CASSYSKMRGQPQHF. The DNA of the CDR3 is TGTGCCAGCAGTTACTCGAAAATGAGAGGTCAGCCCCAGCATTTT.